This T cell receptor (beta chain) was recorded in a study of blood T cell repertoires in COVID-19. Produced via immunoSEQ multiplex PCR; TCRdb's table is partial and in-frame only. The table includes about 200,000 clones, 75% to 90% detected once. CDR3 length: 14 amino acids. In germline, CDR1 is ENHRY, CDR2 SYGVKD. V shed 6 bases and J shed 2 bases, with 12 bases lying between them. The sequenced material came from peripheral blood. The chain recombines TRBV10-3 with TRBJ2-3; D ambiguous. This TCR derives from a woman aged 40 to 49 with acute or convalescent COVID-19. DNA for the CDR3: TGTGCCATCAGGCTTACAGAGCCCACAGATACGCAGTATTTT. Translating it yields CAIRLTEPTDTQYF.